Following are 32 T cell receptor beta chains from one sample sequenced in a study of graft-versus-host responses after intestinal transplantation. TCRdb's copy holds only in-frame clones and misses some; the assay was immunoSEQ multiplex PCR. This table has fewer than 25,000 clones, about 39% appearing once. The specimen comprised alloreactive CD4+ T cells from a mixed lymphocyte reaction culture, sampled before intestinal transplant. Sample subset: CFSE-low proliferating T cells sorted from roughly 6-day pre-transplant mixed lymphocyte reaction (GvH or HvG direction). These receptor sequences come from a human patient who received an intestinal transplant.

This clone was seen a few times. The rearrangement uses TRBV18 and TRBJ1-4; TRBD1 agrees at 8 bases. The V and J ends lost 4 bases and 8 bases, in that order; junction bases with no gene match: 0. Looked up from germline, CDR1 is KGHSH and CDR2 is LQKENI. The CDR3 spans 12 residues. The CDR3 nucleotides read TGTGCCAGCTCACGGGACAGGGAAAAACTGTTTTTT. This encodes CASSRDREKLFF.

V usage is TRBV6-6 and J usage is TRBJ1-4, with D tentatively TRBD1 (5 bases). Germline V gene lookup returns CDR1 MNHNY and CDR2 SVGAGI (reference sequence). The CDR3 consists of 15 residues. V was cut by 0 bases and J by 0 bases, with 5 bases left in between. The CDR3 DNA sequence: TGTGCCAGCAGTTACTCGACAGCAACTAATGAAAAACTGTTTTTT. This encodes CASSYSTATNEKLFF.

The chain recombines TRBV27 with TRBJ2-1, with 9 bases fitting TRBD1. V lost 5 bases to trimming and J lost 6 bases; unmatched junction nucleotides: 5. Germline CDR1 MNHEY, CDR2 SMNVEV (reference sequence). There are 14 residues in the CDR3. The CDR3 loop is CASSTGQGINEQFF. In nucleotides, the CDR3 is TGTGCCAGCAGTACGGGACAGGGTATCAATGAGCAGTTCTTC.

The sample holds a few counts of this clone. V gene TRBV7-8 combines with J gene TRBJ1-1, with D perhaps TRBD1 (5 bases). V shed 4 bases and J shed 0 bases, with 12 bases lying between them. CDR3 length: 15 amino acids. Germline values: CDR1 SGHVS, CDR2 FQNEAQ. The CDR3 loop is CASSSLRAMNTEAFF. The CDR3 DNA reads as TGTGCCAGCAGCTCGCTCAGGGCGATGAACACTGAAGCTTTCTTT.

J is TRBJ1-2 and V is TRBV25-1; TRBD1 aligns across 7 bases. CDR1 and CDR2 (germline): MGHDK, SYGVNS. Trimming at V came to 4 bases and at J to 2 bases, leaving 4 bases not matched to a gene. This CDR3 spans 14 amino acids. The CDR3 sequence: CASSGPGQNYGYTF. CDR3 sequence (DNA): TGTGCCAGCAGTGGCCCGGGACAGAACTATGGCTACACCTTC.

The CDR3 protein is CASSVAGVKGEKLFF. Written as DNA, the CDR3 is TGTGCCAGCAGTGTCGCAGGGGTAAAGGGCGAAAAACTGTTTTTT. The chain carries TRBV2 and TRBJ1-4; a possible D gene is TRBD1 (6 bases). V was cut by 4 bases and J by 8 bases, with 17 bases left in between. The CDR3 extends over 15 amino acids. The germline gives CDR1 SNHLY, CDR2 FYNNEI.

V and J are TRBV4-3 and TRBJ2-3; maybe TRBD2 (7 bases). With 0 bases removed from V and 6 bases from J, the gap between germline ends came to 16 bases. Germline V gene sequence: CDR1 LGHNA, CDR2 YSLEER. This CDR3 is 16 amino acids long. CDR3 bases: TGCGCCAGCAGCCAAGATTGGAGGGGGGGCTGGGATACGCAGTATTTT. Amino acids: CASSQDWRGGWDTQYF.

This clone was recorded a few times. The CDR3 protein is CASSSYSGTGGQPQHF. For the CDR3, the DNA is TGTGCCAGCAGCTCCTACTCCGGGACAGGGGGTCAGCCCCAGCATTTT. This chain connects TRBV7-2 to TRBJ1-5, with 11 positions matching TRBD1. The ends lost 4 bases at V and 6 bases at J; junction bases unmatched: 8. The CDR3 totals 16 residues. Germline V gene sequence: CDR1 SGHTA, CDR2 FQGNSA.

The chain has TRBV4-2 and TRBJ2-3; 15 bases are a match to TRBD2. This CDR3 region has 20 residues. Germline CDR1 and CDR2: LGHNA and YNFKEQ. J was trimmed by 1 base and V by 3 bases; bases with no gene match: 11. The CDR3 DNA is TGTGCCAGCAGCCAGAGGTACATGGGACTAGCGGGGGGCGGCACAGATACGCAGTATTTT. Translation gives CASSQRYMGLAGGGTDTQYF.

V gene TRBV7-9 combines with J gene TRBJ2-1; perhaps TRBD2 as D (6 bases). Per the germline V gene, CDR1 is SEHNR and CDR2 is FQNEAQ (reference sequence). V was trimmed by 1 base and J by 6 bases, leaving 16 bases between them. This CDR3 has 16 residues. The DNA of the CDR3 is TGTGCCAGCAGCTTAGACCGGGACTTCCCCTTCAATGAGCAGTTCTTC. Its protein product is CASSLDRDFPFNEQFF.

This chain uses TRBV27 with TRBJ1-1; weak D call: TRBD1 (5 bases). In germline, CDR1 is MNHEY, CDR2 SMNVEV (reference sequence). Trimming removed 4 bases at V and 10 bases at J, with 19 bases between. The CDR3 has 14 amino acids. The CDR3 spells CASSSAPRGSGAFF. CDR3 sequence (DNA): TGTGCCAGCAGTTCGGCCCCTCGGGGGTCAGGAGCTTTCTTT.

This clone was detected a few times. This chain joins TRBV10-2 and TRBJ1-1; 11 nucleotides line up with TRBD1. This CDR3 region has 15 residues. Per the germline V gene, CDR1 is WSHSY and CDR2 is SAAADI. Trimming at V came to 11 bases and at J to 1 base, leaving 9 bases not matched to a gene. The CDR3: CASWGDRGSNTEAFF. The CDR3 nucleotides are TGCGCCTCCTGGGGGGACAGGGGGTCGAACACTGAAGCTTTCTTT.

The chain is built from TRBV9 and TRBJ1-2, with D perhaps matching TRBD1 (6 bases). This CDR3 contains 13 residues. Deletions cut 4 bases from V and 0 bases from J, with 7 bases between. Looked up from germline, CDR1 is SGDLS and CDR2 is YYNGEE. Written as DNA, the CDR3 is TGTGCCAGCAGCCCAGGGGCTAACTATGGCTACACCTTC. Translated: CASSPGANYGYTF. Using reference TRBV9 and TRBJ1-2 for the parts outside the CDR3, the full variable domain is DSGVTQTPKHLITATGQRVTLRCSPRSGDLSVYWYQQSLDQGLQFLIQYYNGEERAKGNILERFSAQQFPDLHSELNLSSLELGDSALYFCASSPGANYGYTFGSGTRLTVV.

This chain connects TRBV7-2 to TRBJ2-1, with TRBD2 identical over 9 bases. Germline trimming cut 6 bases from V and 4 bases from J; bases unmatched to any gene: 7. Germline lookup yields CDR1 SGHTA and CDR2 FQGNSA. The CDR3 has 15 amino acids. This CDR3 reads CASSIAGVSYNEQFF. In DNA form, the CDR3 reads TGTGCCAGCAGTATAGCGGGGGTTTCGTACAATGAGCAGTTCTTC.

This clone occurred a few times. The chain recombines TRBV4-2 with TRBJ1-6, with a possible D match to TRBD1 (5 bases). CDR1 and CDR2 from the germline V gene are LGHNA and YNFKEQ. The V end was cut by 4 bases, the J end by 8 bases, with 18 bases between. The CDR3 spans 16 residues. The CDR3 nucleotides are TGTGCCAGCAGCCTTTTAACAACCGGGGGGGATTCACCCCTCCACTTT. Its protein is CASSLLTTGGDSPLHF.

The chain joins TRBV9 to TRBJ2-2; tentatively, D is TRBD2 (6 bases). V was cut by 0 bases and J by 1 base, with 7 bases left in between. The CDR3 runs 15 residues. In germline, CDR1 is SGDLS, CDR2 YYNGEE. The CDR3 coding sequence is TGTGCCAGCAGCGTAGCCGGGGGGAACACCGGGGAGCTGTTTTTT. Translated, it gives CASSVAGGNTGELFF.

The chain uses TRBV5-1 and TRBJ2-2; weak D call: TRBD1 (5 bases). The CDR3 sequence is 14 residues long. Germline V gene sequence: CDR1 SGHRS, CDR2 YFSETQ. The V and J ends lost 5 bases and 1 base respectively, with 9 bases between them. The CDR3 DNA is TGCGCCAGCAGGGAGACAGTGAACACCGGGGAGCTGTTTTTT. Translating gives CASRETVNTGELFF.

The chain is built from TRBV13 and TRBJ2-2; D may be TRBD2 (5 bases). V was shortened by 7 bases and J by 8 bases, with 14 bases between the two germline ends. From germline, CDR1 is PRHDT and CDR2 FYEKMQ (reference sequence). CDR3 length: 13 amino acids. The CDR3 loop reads CASTRGSWGELFF. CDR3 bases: TGTGCCAGCACCCGCGGGTCTTGGGGGGAGCTGTTTTTT.

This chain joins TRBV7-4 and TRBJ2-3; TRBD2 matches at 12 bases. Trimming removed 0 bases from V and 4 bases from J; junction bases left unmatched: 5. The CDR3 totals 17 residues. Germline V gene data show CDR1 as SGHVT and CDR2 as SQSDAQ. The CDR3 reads CASSLARLAGDADTQYF. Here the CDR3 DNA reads TGTGCCAGCAGCTTAGCCCGACTAGCGGGAGACGCAGATACGCAGTATTTT.

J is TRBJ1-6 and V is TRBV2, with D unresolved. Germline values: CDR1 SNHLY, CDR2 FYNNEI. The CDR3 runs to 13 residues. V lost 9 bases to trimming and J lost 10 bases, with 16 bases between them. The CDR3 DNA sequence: TGTGCCAGAACTACCGGTCGTGGATCACCCCTCCACTTT. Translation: CARTTGRGSPLHF. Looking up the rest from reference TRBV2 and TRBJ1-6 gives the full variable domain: EPEVTQTPSHQVTQMGQEVILRCVPISNHLYFYWYRQILGQKVEFLVSFYNNEISEKSEIFDDQFSVERPDGSNFTLKIRSTKLEDSAMYFCARTTGRGSPLHFGNGTRLTVT.

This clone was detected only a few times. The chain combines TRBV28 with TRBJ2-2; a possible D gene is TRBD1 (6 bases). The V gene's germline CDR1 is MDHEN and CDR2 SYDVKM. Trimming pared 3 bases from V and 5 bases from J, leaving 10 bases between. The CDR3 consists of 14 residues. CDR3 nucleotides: TGTGCCAGCAGTTTGTTAGACAGGACCGGGGAGCTGTTTTTT. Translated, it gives CASSLLDRTGELFF.

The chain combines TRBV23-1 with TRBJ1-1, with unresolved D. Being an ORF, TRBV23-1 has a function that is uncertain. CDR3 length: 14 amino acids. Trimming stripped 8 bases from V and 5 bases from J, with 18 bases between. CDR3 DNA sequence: TGCGCCAGCTTAAATGGGCCCACGGGGACTGAAGCTTTCTTT. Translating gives CASLNGPTGTEAFF.

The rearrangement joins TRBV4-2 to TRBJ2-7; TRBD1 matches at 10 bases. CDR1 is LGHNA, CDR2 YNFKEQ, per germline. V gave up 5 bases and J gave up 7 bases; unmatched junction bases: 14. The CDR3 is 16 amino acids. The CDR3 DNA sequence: TGTGCCAGCAGCTCGAGGACAGGGGGTGGGGTGCGGGAGCAGTACTTC. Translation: CASSSRTGGGVREQYF.

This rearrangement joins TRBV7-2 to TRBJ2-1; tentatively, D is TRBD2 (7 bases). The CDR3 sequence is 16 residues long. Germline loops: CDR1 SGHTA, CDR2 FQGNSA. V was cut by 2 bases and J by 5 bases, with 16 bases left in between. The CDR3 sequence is CASSLNVGRGHNEQFF. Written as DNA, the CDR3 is TGTGCCAGCAGCTTAAATGTAGGGCGGGGGCACAATGAGCAGTTCTTC.

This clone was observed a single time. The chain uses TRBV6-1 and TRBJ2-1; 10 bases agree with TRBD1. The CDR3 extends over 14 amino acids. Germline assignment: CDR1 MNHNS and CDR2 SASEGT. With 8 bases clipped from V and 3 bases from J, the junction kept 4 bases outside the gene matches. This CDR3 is CASRGTGVYNEQFF. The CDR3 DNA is TGTGCCAGCCGAGGGACAGGGGTCTACAATGAGCAGTTCTTC.

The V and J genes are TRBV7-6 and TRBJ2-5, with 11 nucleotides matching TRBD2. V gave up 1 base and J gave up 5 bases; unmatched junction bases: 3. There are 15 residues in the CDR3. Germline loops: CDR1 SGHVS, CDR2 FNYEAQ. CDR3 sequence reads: CASSLVAGGDETQYF. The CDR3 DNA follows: TGTGCCAGCAGCTTAGTAGCGGGGGGGGATGAGACCCAGTACTTC.

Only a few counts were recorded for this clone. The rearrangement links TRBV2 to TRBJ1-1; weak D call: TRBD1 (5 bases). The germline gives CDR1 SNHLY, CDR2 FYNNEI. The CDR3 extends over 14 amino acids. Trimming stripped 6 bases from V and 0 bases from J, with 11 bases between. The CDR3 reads CASRPGLMNTEAFF. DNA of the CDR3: TGTGCCAGCAGGCCAGGGCTAATGAACACTGAAGCTTTCTTT.

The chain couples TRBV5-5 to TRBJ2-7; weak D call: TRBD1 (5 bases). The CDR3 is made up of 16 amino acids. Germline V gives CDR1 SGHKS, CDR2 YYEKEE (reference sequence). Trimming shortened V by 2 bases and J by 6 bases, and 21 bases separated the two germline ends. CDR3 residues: CASSFSIRAGMAEQYF. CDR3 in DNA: TGTGCCAGCAGCTTTTCTATTAGAGCAGGGATGGCCGAGCAGTACTTC.

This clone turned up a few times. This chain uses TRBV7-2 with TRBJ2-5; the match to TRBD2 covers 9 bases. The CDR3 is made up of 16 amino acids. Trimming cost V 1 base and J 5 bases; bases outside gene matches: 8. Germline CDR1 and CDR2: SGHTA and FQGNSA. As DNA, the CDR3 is TGTGCCAGCAGCTTAGGCGGGAGGGCCCTCAGGGAGACCCAGTACTTC. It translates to CASSLGGRALRETQYF.

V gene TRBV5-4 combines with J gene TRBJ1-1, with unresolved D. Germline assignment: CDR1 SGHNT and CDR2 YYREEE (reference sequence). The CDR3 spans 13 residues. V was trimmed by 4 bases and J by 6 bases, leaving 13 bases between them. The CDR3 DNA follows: TGTGCCAGCAGCCTGAAAGGCGGGGCTGAAGCTTTCTTT. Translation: CASSLKGGAEAFF.

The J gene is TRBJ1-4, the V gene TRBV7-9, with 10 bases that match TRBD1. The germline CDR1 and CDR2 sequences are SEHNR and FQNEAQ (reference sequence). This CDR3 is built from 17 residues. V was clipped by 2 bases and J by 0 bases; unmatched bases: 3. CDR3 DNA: TGTGCCAGCAGCTTATTCGGACAGGGGGCAACTAATGAAAAACTGTTTTTT. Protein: CASSLFGQGATNEKLFF. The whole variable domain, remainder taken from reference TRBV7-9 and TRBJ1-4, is DTGVSQNPRHKITKRGQNVTFRCDPISEHNRLYWYRQTLGQGPEFLTYFQNEAQLEKSRLLSDRFSAERPKGSFSTLEIQRTEQGDSAMYLCASSLFGQGATNEKLFFGSGTQLSVL.

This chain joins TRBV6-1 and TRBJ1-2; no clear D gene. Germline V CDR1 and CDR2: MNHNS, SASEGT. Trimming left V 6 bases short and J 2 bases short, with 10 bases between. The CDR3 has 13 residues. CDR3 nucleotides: TGTGCCAGCAGCCCAGCGGGCAACTATGGCTACACCTTC. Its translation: CASSPAGNYGYTF.